Reported below is one TCR beta chain. Antigen unknown. This record belongs to a study of a mutant IDH1 vaccine in newly diagnosed glioma. Time point described: week 35, safety follow-up. Alongside topical imiquimod, each dose of vaccine comprised 300 ug of mutant IDH1 20-mer peptide. Germline CDR1 SGHAT, CDR2 FQNNGV. Trimming left V 2 bases short and J 2 bases short, with 6 bases between. There are 13 residues in the CDR3. This table comes from immunoSEQ multiplex PCR, and its TCRdb copy is limited to in-frame clones, with some not included. The sample records approximately 61,000 clones, 80% to 90% being singletons.

Sequencing was performed on PBMCs, taken from a glioma patient whose treatment included an IDH1 peptide vaccine. This sequence originates from a man aged 35 to 55 with glioma. The chain couples TRBV11-2 to TRBJ1-2; D is perhaps TRBD1 (6 bases). The DNA of the CDR3 is TGTGCCAGCAGCTTACAGGGGAACTATGGCTACACCTTC. It yields the protein CASSLQGNYGYTF.